The next 13 T cell receptor beta chains were all read from a single sample in a study of T cells after yellow fever vaccination. TCRdb re-called the 5' RACE reads with MiXCR, one entry per CDR3 protein. The sample includes roughly 330,000 distinct CDR3 sequences, around 7% of them seen just once. The sample was PBMCs, taken roughly 47 days after the first yellow fever vaccination. The receptors originated from a man younger than 35 who received the YFV17D yellow fever vaccine.

This sequence joins TRBV24-1 and TRBJ1-2; no clear D. The CDR3 totals 17 residues. Trimming shortened V by 3 bases and J by 4 bases, and 20 bases separated the two germline ends. Germline CDR1 and CDR2: KGHDR and SFDVKD. The CDR3 loop reads CATSDVDADRTSYGYTF. For the CDR3, the DNA is TGTGCCACCAGTGATGTTGATGCGGACCGCACTTCCTATGGCTACACCTTC.

This clonotype was observed a handful of times. The chain is built from TRBV9 and TRBJ2-3; D unresolved. Per germline, CDR1 SGDLS and CDR2 YYNGEE. V lost 0 bases and J lost 0, with 11 bases in between. This CDR3 is 16 amino acids long. This CDR3 reads CASSVGGSPSTDTQYF. The CDR3 nucleotides read TGTGCCAGCAGCGTAGGCGGCAGTCCCAGCACAGATACGCAGTATTTT.

A few counts support this clonotype. CDR3: CASSPVAPYLGRRNTEAFF. In DNA, the CDR3 is TGTGCCAGTAGTCCCGTGGCCCCCTATCTCGGACGACGGAACACTGAAGCTTTCTTT. The chain carries TRBV19 and TRBJ1-1; D unresolved. V lost 5 bases and J lost 1, with 26 bases in between. CDR1 and CDR2 (germline): LNHDA, SQIVND (reference sequence). The CDR3 loop spans 19 amino acids.

The chain recombines TRBV19 with TRBJ2-7; D is unclear. Germline V lookup: CDR1 LNHDA, CDR2 SQIVND (reference sequence). The CDR3 is 14 residues long. Trimming took off 7 bases at V and 2 bases at J, with 15 bases between the two ends. The CDR3 loop is CASTMGNLPYEQYF. CDR3 nucleotide sequence: TGTGCCAGTACCATGGGGAATCTTCCCTACGAGCAGTACTTC.

This clonotype has just a few counts. In DNA form, the CDR3 reads TGTGCCAGCAGTTACCGGGGCGGAACTTTCTTT. Its protein product is CASSYRGGTFF. The chain links TRBV6-5 to TRBJ1-1; D is perhaps TRBD1 (5 bases). V was shortened by 2 bases and J by 12 bases, with 10 bases between the two germline ends. This CDR3 has 11 amino acids. Per germline, CDR1 MNHEY and CDR2 SVGAGI.

The chain is built from TRBV7-2 and TRBJ2-7; D may correspond to TRBD1 or TRBD2 (6 bases each). This CDR3 is 15 amino acids long. The germline V gene encodes CDR1 SGHTA and CDR2 FQGNSA. With 0 bases removed from V and 6 bases from J, the gap between germline ends came to 15 bases. DNA of the CDR3: TGTGCCAGCAGCTTAGCCCAACGACGGGGGCGCGAGCAGTACTTC. Its protein is CASSLAQRRGREQYF.

This clonotype was seen a few times. The chain is built from TRBV5-1 and TRBJ1-2; the D gene is possibly TRBD1 (5 bases). Trimming removed 0 bases from V and 2 bases from J, with 8 bases in between. The CDR3 consists of 14 residues. Per germline, CDR1 SGHRS and CDR2 YFSETQ. The CDR3 region is CASSLGTSNYGYTF. The CDR3, as DNA: TGCGCCAGCAGCTTGGGGACATCCAACTATGGCTACACCTTC.

The chain uses TRBV12-3 or TRBV12-4 and TRBJ2-7, with TRBD2 as a possible D gene (6 bases). Trimming left V 4 bases short and J 5 bases short, with 15 bases between. CDR3 size: 14 residues. CDR3 sequence: CASSSRGRSHEQYV. The CDR3 DNA reads as TGTGCCAGCAGTTCCCGAGGGAGGTCACACGAGCAGTACGTC.

The chain uses TRBV5-6 and TRBJ2-1, with a possible D match to TRBD2 (6 bases). V was cut by 1 base and J by 4 bases, with 12 bases left in between. This CDR3 has 15 amino acids. Germline CDR1 reads SGHDT; CDR2 reads YYEEEE. Here the CDR3 reads CASSLRPGLYNEQFF. DNA of the CDR3: TGTGCCAGCAGCTTGAGGCCGGGACTTTACAATGAGCAGTTCTTC.

This clonotype was recorded a few times. The chain is built from TRBV12-3 or TRBV12-4 and TRBJ1-6; D is unresolved. V gave up 5 bases and J gave up 8 bases, with 13 bases separating them. CDR3 length: 14 amino acids. CDR3 DNA: TGTGCCAGCAGTCCCCAGATCGCCCATTCACCCCTCCACTTT. Its protein is CASSPQIAHSPLHF.

This clonotype has more than one count but fewer than ten. The genes are TRBV6-5 and TRBJ2-5; D is ambiguous. The V gene lost 0 bases and the J gene lost 5 bases, with 16 bases spanning the gap. The CDR3 length is 16 residues. Germline V lookup: CDR1 MNHEY, CDR2 SVGAGI. In DNA form, the CDR3 reads TGTGCCAGCAGTTACTCGGCCAGACACCCTCCGGAGACCCAGTACTTC. Its translation is CASSYSARHPPETQYF.

The chain couples TRBV10-3 to TRBJ1-1; D may be TRBD1 (6 bases). Trimming took 8 bases from V and 0 from J, leaving 13 bases between them. In germline, CDR1 is ENHRY, CDR2 SYGVKD. This CDR3 region has 14 residues. The CDR3 region has the DNA TGTGCCATCGGTAAACAGGGCTTGAACACTGAAGCTTTCTTT. Translation gives CAIGKQGLNTEAFF.

A few counts support this clonotype. This rearrangement joins TRBV20-1 to TRBJ2-7; D is perhaps TRBD1 or TRBD2 (7 bases each). Germline lookup yields CDR1 DFQATT and CDR2 SNEGSKA (reference sequence). With 0 bases removed from V and 3 bases from J, the gap between germline ends came to 15 bases. The CDR3 loop spans 15 amino acids. The CDR3 DNA reads as TGCAGTGCTAGAGATCAGGGGGGGGATCTCTACGAGCAGTACGTC. Translated: CSARDQGGDLYEQYV.